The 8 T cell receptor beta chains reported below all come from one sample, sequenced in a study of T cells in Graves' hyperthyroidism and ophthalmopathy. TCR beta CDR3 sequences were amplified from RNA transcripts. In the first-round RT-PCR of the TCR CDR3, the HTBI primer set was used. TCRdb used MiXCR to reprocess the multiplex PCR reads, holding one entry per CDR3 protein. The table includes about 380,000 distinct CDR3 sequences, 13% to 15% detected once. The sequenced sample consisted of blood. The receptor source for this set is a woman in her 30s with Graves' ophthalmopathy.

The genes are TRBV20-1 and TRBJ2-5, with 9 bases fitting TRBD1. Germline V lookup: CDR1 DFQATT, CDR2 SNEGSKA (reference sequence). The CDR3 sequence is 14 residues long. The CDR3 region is CRGTGTGLTETQYF. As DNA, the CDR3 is TGCAGGGGAACCGGGACAGGGTTGACGGAGACCCAGTACTTC.

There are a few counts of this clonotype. As DNA, the CDR3 is TGCAGTGCTAGAGACGAAGGGACAGCGGGTAATGAAAAACTGTTTTTT. Protein: CSARDEGTAGNEKLFF. The chain couples TRBV20-1 to TRBJ1-4, with TRBD1 identical over 7 bases. The V gene end was trimmed by 0 bases and the J gene end by 4 bases; junction bases not matched to a gene: 8. Germline V CDR1 and CDR2: DFQATT, SNEGSKA (reference sequence). This CDR3 has 16 amino acids.

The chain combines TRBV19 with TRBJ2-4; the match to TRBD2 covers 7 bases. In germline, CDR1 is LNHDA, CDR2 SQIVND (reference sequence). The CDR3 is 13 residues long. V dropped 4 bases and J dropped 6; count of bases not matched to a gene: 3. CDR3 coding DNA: TGTGCCAGTAGTAACATAGCGGGAAACATTCAGTACTTC. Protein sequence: CASSNIAGNIQYF.

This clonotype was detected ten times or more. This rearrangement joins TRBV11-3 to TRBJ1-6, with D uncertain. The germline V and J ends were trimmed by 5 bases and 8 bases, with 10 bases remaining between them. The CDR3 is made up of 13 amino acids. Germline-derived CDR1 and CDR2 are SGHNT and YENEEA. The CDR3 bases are TGTGCCAGCAGCCGTGAATGGGATTCACCCCTCCACTTT. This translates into CASSREWDSPLHF.

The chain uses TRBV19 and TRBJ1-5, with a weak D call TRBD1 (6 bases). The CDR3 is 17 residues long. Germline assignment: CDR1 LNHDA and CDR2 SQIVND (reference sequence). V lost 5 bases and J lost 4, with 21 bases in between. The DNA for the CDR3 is TGTGCCAGTAGTGTCCGAGGGGGGATAATTCGGAATCAGCCCCAGCATTTT. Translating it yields CASSVRGGIIRNQPQHF.

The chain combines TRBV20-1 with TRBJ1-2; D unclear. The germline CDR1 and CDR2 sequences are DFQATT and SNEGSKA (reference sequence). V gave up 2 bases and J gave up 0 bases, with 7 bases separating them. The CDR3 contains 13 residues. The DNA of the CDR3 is TGCAGTGCTAGATCTGGCCCTAACTATGGCTACACCTTC. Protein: CSARSGPNYGYTF.

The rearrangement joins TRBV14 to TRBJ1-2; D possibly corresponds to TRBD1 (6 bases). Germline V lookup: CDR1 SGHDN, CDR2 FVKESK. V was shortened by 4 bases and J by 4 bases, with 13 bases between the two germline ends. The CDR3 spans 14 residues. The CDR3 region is CASSPSLQGYGYTF. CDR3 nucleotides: TGTGCCAGCAGCCCTTCCTTACAGGGCTATGGCTACACCTTC.

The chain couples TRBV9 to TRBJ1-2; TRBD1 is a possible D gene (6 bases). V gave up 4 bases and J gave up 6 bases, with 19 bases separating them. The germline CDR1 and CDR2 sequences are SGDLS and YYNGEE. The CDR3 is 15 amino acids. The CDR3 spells CASSLGVGGEDGYTF. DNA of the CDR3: TGTGCCAGCAGCCTAGGTGTCGGGGGCGAGGATGGCTACACCTTC.